This T cell receptor (beta chain) was identified in a study of T cell responses to AZD1222 COVID-19 vaccine. This CDR3 has 17 amino acids. Germline V lookup: CDR1 KGHSH, CDR2 LQKENI. V lost 5 bases to trimming and J lost 1 base, with 18 bases between them. Repertoires were generated with immunoSEQ multiplex PCR, while TCRdb's copy carries only in-frame clones and drops some. The data contain 90,000 to 130,000 clones, about four fifths of them singletons. As for this clone: Its specificity is not known.

The study, taken as a whole, reports: Repertoires in all cases were sampled only once the peak T cell response had passed.

The clonotype was recovered from an adult in good health. V usage is TRBV18 and J usage is TRBJ1-3; D not resolved. This material consisted of peripheral blood, taken on day 0 of AZD1222 vaccination. CDR3 sequence (DNA): TGTGCCAGCTCAGCCTCCGAGGCGCGGTGGTCTGGAAACACCATATATTTT. Protein product: CASSASEARWSGNTIYF.